This T cell receptor beta chain was profiled in a study of T cells in Graves' hyperthyroidism and ophthalmopathy. RNA transcripts served as the template for amplifying TCR beta CDR3 regions. First-round RT-PCR of the TCR CDR3 relied on the HTBI primer set. TCRdb independently ran MiXCR on the multiplex PCR reads; one entry per CDR3 protein. This table holds 380,000 or so distinct CDR3 sequences, approximately 15% found once. Sequencing used blood. The clonotype originates from a man younger than 45 with Graves' hyperthyroidism that later progressed to Graves' ophthalmopathy.

The CDR3 reads CASTEPTGGYEQYF. CDR3 in DNA: TGTGCCAGCACCGAACCAACAGGGGGCTACGAGCAGTACTTC. This sequence joins TRBV6-1 and TRBJ2-7, with TRBD1 matching 8 bases. The CDR3 totals 14 residues. CDR1 and CDR2 (germline): MNHNS, SASEGT. With 7 bases clipped from V and 3 bases from J, the junction kept 8 bases outside the gene matches.